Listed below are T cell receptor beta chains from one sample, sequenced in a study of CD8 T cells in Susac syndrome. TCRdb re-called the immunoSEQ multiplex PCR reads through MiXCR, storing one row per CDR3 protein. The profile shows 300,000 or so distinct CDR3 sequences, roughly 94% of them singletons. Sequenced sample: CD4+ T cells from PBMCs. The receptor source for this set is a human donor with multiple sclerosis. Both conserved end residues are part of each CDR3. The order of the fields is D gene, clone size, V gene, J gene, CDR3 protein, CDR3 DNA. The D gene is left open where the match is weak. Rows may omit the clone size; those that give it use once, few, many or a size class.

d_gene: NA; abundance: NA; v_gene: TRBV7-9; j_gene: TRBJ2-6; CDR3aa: CASSLSPLSGANVLTF; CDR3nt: TGTGCCAGCAGCCTTAGTCCCTTATCTGGGGCCAACGTCCTGACTTTC
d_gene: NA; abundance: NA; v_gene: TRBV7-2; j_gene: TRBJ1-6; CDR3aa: CASSSSGLKNSPLHF; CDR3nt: TGTGCCAGCAGCTCATCAGGGTTAAAGAATTCACCCCTCCACTTT
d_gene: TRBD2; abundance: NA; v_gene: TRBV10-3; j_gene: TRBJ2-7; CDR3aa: CAISEFSGKSSYEQYF; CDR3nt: TGTGCCATCAGTGAGTTTAGCGGGAAGAGCTCCTACGAGCAGTACTTC
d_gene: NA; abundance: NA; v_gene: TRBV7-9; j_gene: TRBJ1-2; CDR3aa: CASSLFMAQTNYGYTF; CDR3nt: TGTGCCAGCAGCTTATTCATGGCACAGACAAACTATGGCTACACCTTC
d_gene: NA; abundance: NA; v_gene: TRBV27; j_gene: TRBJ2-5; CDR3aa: CASRAFGEGETQYF; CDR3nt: TGTGCCAGCAGGGCTTTCGGTGAGGGGGAGACCCAGTACTTC
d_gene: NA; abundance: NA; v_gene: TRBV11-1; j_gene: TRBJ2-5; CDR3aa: CASSWTLSETQYF; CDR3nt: TGTGCCAGCAGCTGGACACTCTCAGAGACCCAGTACTTC
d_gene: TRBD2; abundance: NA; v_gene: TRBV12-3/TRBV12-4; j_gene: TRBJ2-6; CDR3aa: CASSHRTSGRAWSGANVLTF; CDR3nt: TGTGCCAGCAGTCACCGGACTAGCGGGAGGGCCTGGTCTGGGGCCAACGTCCTGACTTTC
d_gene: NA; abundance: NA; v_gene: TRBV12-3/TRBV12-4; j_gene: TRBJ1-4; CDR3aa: CASSLGTEKLFF; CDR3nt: TGTGCCAGCAGTTTAGGGACTGAAAAACTGTTTTTT
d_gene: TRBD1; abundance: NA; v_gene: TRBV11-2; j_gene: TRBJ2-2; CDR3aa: CASSARTGVNTGELFF; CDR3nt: TGTGCCAGCAGCGCCCGGACAGGGGTGAACACCGGGGAGCTGTTTTTT
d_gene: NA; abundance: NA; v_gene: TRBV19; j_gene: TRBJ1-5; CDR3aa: CASSPARHSNQPQHF; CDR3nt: TGTGCCAGTAGTCCGGCCCGGCACTCCAATCAGCCCCAGCATTTT
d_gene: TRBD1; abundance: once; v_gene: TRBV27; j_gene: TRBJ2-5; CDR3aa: CASSRRQGKGLETQYF; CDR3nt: TGTGCCAGCAGTAGGAGACAGGGAAAGGGGTTGGAGACCCAGTACTTC
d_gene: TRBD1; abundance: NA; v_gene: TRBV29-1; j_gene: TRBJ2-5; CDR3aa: CSVGQGRETQYF; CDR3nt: TGCAGCGTAGGACAGGGTCGCGAGACCCAGTACTTC
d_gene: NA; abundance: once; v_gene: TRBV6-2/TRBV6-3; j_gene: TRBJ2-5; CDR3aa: CASSPLLLGETQYF; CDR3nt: TGTGCCAGCAGTCCCCTCCTCTTGGGGGAGACCCAGTACTTC
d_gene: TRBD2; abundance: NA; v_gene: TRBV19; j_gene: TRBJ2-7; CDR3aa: CASSMNRGTSGGAYEQYF; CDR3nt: TGTGCCAGTAGTATGAATAGGGGGACTAGCGGAGGGGCCTACGAGCAGTACTTC
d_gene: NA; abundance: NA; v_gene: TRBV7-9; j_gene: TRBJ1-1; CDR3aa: CASSFDRKAFF; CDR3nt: TGTGCCAGCAGCTTCGACAGGAAAGCTTTCTTT
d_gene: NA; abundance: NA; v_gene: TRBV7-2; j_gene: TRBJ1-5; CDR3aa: CASSLNIASNQPQHF; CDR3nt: TGTGCCAGCAGCTTAAATATAGCTAGCAATCAGCCCCAGCATTTT
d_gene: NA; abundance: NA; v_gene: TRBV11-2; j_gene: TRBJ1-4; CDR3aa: CASSSQQRSTNEKLFF; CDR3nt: TGTGCCAGCAGCTCACAGCAACGATCAACTAATGAAAAACTGTTTTTT
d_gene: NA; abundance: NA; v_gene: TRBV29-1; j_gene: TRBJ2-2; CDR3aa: CSVSANSPNTGELFF; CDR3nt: TGCAGCGTTTCCGCCAACAGCCCGAACACCGGGGAGCTGTTTTTT
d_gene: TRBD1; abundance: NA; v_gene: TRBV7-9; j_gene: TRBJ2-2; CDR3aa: CASSLVGQLSTGELFF; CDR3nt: TGTGCCAGCAGCTTAGTGGGACAGCTTAGCACCGGGGAGCTGTTTTTT
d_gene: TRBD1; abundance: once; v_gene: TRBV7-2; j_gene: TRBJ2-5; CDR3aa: CASSRDRERETQYF; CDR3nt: TGTGCCAGCAGCCGGGACAGGGAGCGGGAGACCCAGTACTTC
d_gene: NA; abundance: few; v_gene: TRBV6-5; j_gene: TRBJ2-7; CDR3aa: CASSPAGPTVYEQYF; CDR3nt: TGTGCCAGCAGTCCTGCGGGGCCGACTGTCTACGAGCAGTACTTC
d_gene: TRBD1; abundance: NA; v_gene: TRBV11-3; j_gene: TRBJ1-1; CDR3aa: CASSSYTGQGNLGAFF; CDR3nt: TGTGCCAGCAGCTCATACACAGGACAGGGGAACCTTGGAGCTTTCTTT
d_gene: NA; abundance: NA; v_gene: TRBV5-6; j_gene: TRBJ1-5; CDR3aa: CASSRKTASGNRPQHF; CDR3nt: TGTGCCAGCAGCCGAAAGACAGCGTCGGGCAATCGGCCCCAGCATTTT
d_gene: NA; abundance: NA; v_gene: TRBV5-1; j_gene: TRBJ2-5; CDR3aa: CASSLAVGAEETQYF; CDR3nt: TGCGCCAGCAGCTTGGCCGTTGGGGCCGAAGAGACCCAGTACTTC
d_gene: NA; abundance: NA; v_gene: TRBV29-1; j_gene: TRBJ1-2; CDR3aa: CSVIGQLAYGSYGYTF; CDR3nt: TGCAGCGTGATTGGACAGTTAGCCTACGGGAGCTATGGCTACACCTTC
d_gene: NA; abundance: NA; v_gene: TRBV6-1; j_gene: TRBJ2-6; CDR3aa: CASEGPKGFSSGANVLTF; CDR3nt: TGTGCCAGCGAGGGCCCCAAGGGATTTAGCTCTGGGGCCAACGTCCTGACTTTC
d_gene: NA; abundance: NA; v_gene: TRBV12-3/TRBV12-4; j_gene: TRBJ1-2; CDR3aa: CASSLVGGGTVGYTF; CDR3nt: TGTGCCAGCAGTTTGGTGGGGGGGGGAACGGTCGGCTACACCTTC
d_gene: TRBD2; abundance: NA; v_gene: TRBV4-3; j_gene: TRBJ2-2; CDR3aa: CASSPRATSGRASTGELFF; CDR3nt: TGCGCCAGCAGCCCCAGGGCGACTAGCGGGAGGGCCAGCACCGGGGAGCTGTTTTTT
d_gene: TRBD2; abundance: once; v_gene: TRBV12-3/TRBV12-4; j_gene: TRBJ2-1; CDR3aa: CASSRMTGGSYNEQFF; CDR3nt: TGTGCCAGCAGCCGAATGACGGGCGGGAGCTACAATGAGCAGTTCTTC
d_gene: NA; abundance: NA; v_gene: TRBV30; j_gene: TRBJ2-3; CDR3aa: CAWGTLDTQYF; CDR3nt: TGTGCCTGGGGGACGCTAGATACGCAGTATTTT
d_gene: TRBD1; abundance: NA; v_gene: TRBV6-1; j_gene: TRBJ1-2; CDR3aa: CASRDRALVSPYGYTF; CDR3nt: TGTGCCAGTAGGGACAGGGCCCTTGTCTCACCCTATGGCTACACCTTC
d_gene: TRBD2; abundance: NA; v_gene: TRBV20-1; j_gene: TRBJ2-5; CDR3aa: CSALPGRGGLETQYF; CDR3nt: TGCAGTGCCCTACCAGGGCGGGGGGGTCTGGAGACCCAGTACTTC
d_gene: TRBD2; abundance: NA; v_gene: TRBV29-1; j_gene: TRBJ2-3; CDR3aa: CSVPGTSFADTQYF; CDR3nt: TGCAGCGTTCCCGGGACTAGCTTTGCAGATACGCAGTATTTT
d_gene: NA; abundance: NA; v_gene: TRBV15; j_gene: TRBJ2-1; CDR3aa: CATSGLYNEQFF; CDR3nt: TGTGCCACGTCCGGACTCTACAATGAGCAGTTCTTC
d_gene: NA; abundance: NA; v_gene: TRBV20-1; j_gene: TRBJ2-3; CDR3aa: CSARDAAADTQYF; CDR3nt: TGCAGTGCTAGAGACGCCGCCGCAGATACGCAGTATTTT
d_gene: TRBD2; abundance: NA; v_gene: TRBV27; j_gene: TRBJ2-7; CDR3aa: CASRTSESYEQYF; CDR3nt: TGTGCCAGCCGGACTAGCGAGTCCTACGAGCAGTACTTC
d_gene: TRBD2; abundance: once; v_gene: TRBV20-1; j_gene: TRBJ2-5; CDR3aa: CSASRGRIPETQYF; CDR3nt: TGCAGTGCTAGTCGCGGGAGAATACCAGAGACCCAGTACTTC
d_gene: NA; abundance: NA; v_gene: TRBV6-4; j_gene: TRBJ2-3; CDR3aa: CASSDHHTDTQYF; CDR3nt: TGTGCCAGCAGTGACCATCACACAGATACGCAGTATTTT
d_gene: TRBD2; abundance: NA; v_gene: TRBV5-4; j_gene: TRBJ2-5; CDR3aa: CASSLASGGASETQYF; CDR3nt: TGTGCCAGCAGCTTGGCCAGCGGGGGGGCCTCAGAGACCCAGTACTTC
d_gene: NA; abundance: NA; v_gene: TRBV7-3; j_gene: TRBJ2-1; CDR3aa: CASSPALDGGEQFF; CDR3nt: TGTGCCAGCAGCCCGGCCCTGGATGGGGGGGAGCAGTTCTTC
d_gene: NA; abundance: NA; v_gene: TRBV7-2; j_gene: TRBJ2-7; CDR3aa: CASSPTRGIYEQYF; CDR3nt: TGTGCCAGCAGCCCGACTAGGGGGATATACGAGCAGTACTTC
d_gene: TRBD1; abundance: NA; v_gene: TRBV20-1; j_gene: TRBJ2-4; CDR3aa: CSASTGELAKNIQYF; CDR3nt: TGCAGTGCGTCGACAGGGGAATTGGCCAAAAACATTCAGTACTTC
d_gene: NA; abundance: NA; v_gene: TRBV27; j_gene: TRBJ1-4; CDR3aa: CASKTLGAGKEKLFF; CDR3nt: TGTGCCAGCAAAACCCTTGGGGCAGGGAAGGAAAAACTGTTTTTT
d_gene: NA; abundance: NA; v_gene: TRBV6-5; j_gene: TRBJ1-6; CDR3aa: CASISRGDTSYNSPLHF; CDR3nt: TGTGCCAGCATTAGCAGGGGTGACACCTCCTATAATTCACCCCTCCACTTT
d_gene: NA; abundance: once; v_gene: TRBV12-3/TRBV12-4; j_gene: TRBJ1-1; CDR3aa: CASTPLGRANTEAFF; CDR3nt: TGTGCCAGCACCCCACTGGGGAGGGCAAACACTGAAGCTTTCTTT
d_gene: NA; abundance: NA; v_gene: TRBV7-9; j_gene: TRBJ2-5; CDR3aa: CASSAPPLQETQYF; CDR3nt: TGTGCCAGCAGCGCACCCCCACTCCAAGAGACCCAGTACTTC
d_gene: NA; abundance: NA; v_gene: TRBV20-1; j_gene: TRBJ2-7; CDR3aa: CSAREGHPPYEQYF; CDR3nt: TGCAGTGCTAGAGAGGGGCACCCCCCCTACGAGCAGTACTTC
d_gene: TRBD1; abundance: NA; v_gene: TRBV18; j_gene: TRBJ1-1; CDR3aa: CASSPDRAEAFF; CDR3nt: TGTGCCAGCTCACCGGACAGGGCTGAAGCTTTCTTT
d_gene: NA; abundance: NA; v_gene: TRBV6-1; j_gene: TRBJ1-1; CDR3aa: CASSDPPPGGVGISTEAFF; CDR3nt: TGTGCCAGCAGTGATCCGCCCCCTGGGGGTGTCGGAATTAGCACTGAAGCTTTCTTT